Following are 26 T cell receptor beta chains from one sample sequenced in a study of shared clonotypes between healthy human individuals. Measured with immunoSEQ multiplex PCR; TCRdb has only the in-frame clones, and not every one. The table has 2,500,000 or so clones, 85% to 95% seen once. Sequences were obtained from naive CD4+ T cells from PBMCs. As for subset: CD45RA+ positively selected. These receptors were taken from a man younger than 35 in good health. Some clones in this sample may be carry-over from other donors' samples.

The genes are TRBV4-3 and TRBJ2-2; no clear D. With 0 bases removed from V and 0 bases from J, the gap between germline ends came to 8 bases. Germline CDR1 LGHNA, CDR2 YSLEER. The length of the CDR3 is 16 residues. The CDR3 is CASSQEPGTNTGELFF. The CDR3 nucleotides read TGCGCCAGCAGCCAAGAACCGGGTACGAACACCGGGGAGCTGTTTTTT.

This chain connects TRBV2 to TRBJ2-1; D possibly corresponds to TRBD1 (6 bases). Germline CDR1 is SNHLY and CDR2 is FYNNEI. The V end lost 1 base, the J end lost 9 bases, and 10 bases lay between the germline ends. The CDR3 runs 13 residues. The CDR3 protein is CASSEEGVGEQFF. Written as DNA, the CDR3 is TGTGCCAGCAGTGAAGAGGGGGTCGGTGAGCAGTTCTTC.

The chain couples TRBV23-1 to TRBJ1-5, with a tentative D call TRBD1 (6 bases). TRBV23-1 is flagged as an ORF with uncertain function. The CDR3 loop spans 19 amino acids. V dropped 2 bases and J dropped 0 bases, with 20 bases sitting between them. CDR3 protein: CASSQRGGATKYSNQPQHF. Written as DNA, the CDR3 is TGCGCCAGCAGTCAACGCGGGGGGGCGACGAAATATAGCAATCAGCCCCAGCATTTT.

About this clone: Other DNA sequences from this sample encode an identical CDR3 as well. The V and J genes are TRBV7-9 and TRBJ2-2, with D tentatively TRBD1 (5 bases). There are 15 residues in the CDR3. Germline V gene sequence: CDR1 SEHNR, CDR2 FQNEAQ (reference sequence). V was shortened by 3 bases and J by 0 bases, with 8 bases between the two germline ends. The CDR3 spells CASSLGQANTGELFF. The CDR3, as DNA: TGTGCCAGCAGCTTGGGGCAGGCGAACACCGGGGAGCTGTTTTTT.

The chain combines TRBV11-2 with TRBJ1-1, with TRBD1 identical over 9 bases. The CDR3 loop spans 14 amino acids. V trimming: 1 base; J trimming: 4 bases; junction bases outside the gene matches: 1. CDR1 SGHAT and CDR2 FQNNGV come from the germline V gene. CDR3 bases: TGTGCCAGCAGCTTAGCGACAGGGGGCACTGAAGCTTTCTTT. This translates into CASSLATGGTEAFF. The full variable domain, with the rest looked up from reference TRBV11-2 and TRBJ1-1, is EAGVAQSPRYKIIEKRQSVAFWCNPISGHATLYWYQQILGQGPKLLIQFQNNGVVDDSQLPKDRFSAERLKGVDSTLKIQPAKLEDSAVYLCASSLATGGTEAFFGQGTRLTVV.

This rearrangement joins TRBV5-4 to TRBJ2-3, with D possibly being TRBD2 (5 bases). Deletions cut 4 bases from V and 2 bases from J, with 11 bases between. The CDR3 consists of 14 residues. In germline, CDR1 is SGHNT, CDR2 YYREEE (reference sequence). The CDR3 nucleotides are TGTGCCAGCAGCCCGAGAGGGAACACAGATACGCAGTATTTT. Its translation: CASSPRGNTDTQYF.

The genes are TRBV14 and TRBJ1-4; D call uncertain. Germline CDR1 reads SGHDN; CDR2 reads FVKESK. This CDR3 has 16 residues. Trimming pared 0 bases from V and 8 bases from J, leaving 16 bases between. The CDR3 sequence is CASSQDVHRAGEKLFF. The CDR3 DNA reads as TGTGCCAGCAGCCAAGATGTGCATCGGGCGGGAGAAAAACTGTTTTTT.

CDR3 amino acids: CASSSDPAGGELFF. DNA for the CDR3: TGTGCCAGCAGCTCGGACCCGGCGGGCGGGGAGCTGTTTTTT. V is TRBV7-7 and J is TRBJ2-2; D perhaps matches TRBD2 (5 bases). The CDR3 length is 14 residues. The V gene's germline CDR1 is SSHAT and CDR2 FNYEAQ (reference sequence). The germline V and J ends were trimmed by 4 bases and 7 bases, with 13 bases remaining between them.

This clone was observed a few times. This chain connects TRBV19 to TRBJ2-1; TRBD2 matches 15 bases. CDR1 is LNHDA, CDR2 SQIVND, per germline (reference sequence). The J segment lost 0 bases and the V segment lost 8 bases, leaving 8 bases of the junction unmatched. The CDR3 consists of 18 residues. The CDR3 sequence: CASEPGLAGGSSYNEQFF. CDR3 nucleotides: TGTGCCAGTGAACCGGGACTAGCGGGAGGAAGCTCCTACAATGAGCAGTTCTTC.

This clone was seen a handful of times. The rearrangement joins TRBV15 to TRBJ1-2; TRBD1 might be the D (5 bases). Germline CDR1 LNHNV, CDR2 YYDKDF (reference sequence). The CDR3 is 14 amino acids. The V end was cut by 1 base, the J end by 8 bases, with 14 bases between. This CDR3 reads CATSRGGRSGGYTF. CDR3 coding DNA: TGTGCCACCAGCAGAGGGGGCAGGTCGGGAGGCTACACCTTC.

The V call is TRBV7-6, the J call TRBJ1-6; no definite D call. The CDR3 is 17 residues long. CDR1 SGHVS and CDR2 FNYEAQ come from the germline V gene. The V and J ends lost 1 base and 13 bases respectively, with 23 bases between them. The CDR3: CASSLDSPEEGRFPLHF. The DNA for the CDR3 is TGTGCCAGCAGCTTAGATTCCCCCGAGGAGGGCCGCTTTCCCCTCCACTTT.

The chain uses TRBV6-1 and TRBJ1-2; a possible D gene is TRBD1 (5 bases). The germline V gene encodes CDR1 MNHNS and CDR2 SASEGT. The CDR3 has 15 residues. The germline V and J ends were trimmed by 5 bases and 4 bases, with 17 bases remaining between them. CDR3 DNA sequence: TGTGCCAGCAGTCCTTCGGGGGGACCGAGCTATGGCTACACCTTC. The encoded protein is CASSPSGGPSYGYTF.

The chain carries TRBV7-8 and TRBJ1-1; D not resolved. Trimming took off 5 bases at V and 10 bases at J, with 14 bases between the two ends. The CDR3 is 12 amino acids. Germline CDR1 is SGHVS and CDR2 is FQNEAQ. For the CDR3, the DNA is TGTGCCAGCAGCCCCCCTAGCCGGGGAGCTTTCTTT. This gives the protein CASSPPSRGAFF.

This clone was recorded once. The genes are TRBV2 and TRBJ1-1; 7 bases fit TRBD1. Germline V gives CDR1 SNHLY, CDR2 FYNNEI. V gave up 6 bases and J gave up 5 bases; unmatched junction bases: 6. This CDR3 comprises 13 residues. CDR3 protein: CASRPGGLTEAFF. CDR3 in DNA: TGTGCCAGCAGGCCAGGGGGGTTAACTGAAGCTTTCTTT. Full variable domain (rest looked up from reference TRBV2 and TRBJ1-1): EPEVTQTPSHQVTQMGQEVILRCVPISNHLYFYWYRQILGQKVEFLVSFYNNEISEKSEIFDDQFSVERPDGSNFTLKIRSTKLEDSAMYFCASRPGGLTEAFFGQGTRLTVV.

The chain employs TRBV11-2 and TRBJ1-2; the D gene is possibly TRBD1 (6 bases). V lost 2 bases to trimming and J lost 6 bases, with 13 bases between them. Germline V CDR1 and CDR2: SGHAT, FQNNGV. The CDR3 has 14 amino acids. CDR3: CASSLLAGGHGYTF. The CDR3 DNA sequence: TGTGCCAGCAGCTTATTAGCTGGGGGGCATGGCTACACCTTC.

The rearrangement joins TRBV30 to TRBJ2-1, with D possibly being TRBD2 (6 bases). This CDR3 has 15 amino acids. Germline assignment: CDR1 GTSNPN and CDR2 SVGIG (reference sequence). The ends were cut back, 3 bases at V and 3 bases at J, with 15 bases in the middle. This chain's CDR3 is CAWSLGAGGYNEQFF. The CDR3, as DNA: TGTGCCTGGAGCTTAGGAGCGGGTGGCTACAATGAGCAGTTCTTC.

The chain employs TRBV15 and TRBJ1-4; possibly TRBD1 for D (5 bases). Trimming took 5 bases from V and 10 from J, leaving 20 bases between them. Germline CDR1 and CDR2: LNHNV and YYDKDF (reference sequence). The CDR3 is 15 amino acids. As DNA, the CDR3 is TGTGCCACCAGCGGTTCCGGGGACCTAGGACGAAAACTGTTTTTT. Translation gives CATSGSGDLGRKLFF.

The V gene is TRBV6-5, the J gene TRBJ1-5; no firm D call. This CDR3 has 14 residues. CDR1 is MNHEY and CDR2 is SVGAGI in the germline V gene. V was pared by 5 bases and J by 3 bases, with 11 bases between. The CDR3 spells CASSPHPLNQPQHF. The CDR3 nucleotides are TGTGCCAGCAGTCCCCATCCCCTCAATCAGCCCCAGCATTTT.

The chain recombines TRBV10-1 with TRBJ2-1, with 9 bases identical to TRBD2. The CDR3 extends over 13 amino acids. The germline gives CDR1 WNHNN, CDR2 SYGVQD (reference sequence). J gave up 7 bases and V 4 bases, and 2 bases lay outside the gene matches. In DNA, the CDR3 is TGCGCCAGCAGTGTCGCGGGAGGGAATGAGCAGTTCTTC. Translating it yields CASSVAGGNEQFF.

This chain joins TRBV5-1 and TRBJ2-1; tentatively, D is TRBD1 or TRBD2 (6 bases each). With 1 base removed from V and 5 bases from J, the gap between germline ends came to 13 bases. This CDR3 has 15 amino acids. CDR1 and CDR2 (germline): SGHRS, YFSETQ. Here the CDR3 DNA reads TGCGCCAGCAGCTTGTTGGGGGGCTCGGACAATGAGCAGTTCTTC. Its protein is CASSLLGGSDNEQFF.

This rearrangement joins TRBV7-9 to TRBJ2-3; no firm D call. Germline CDR1 reads SEHNR; CDR2 reads FQNEAQ (reference sequence). The CDR3 length is 11 residues. Trimming removed 7 bases from V and 4 bases from J, with 6 bases in between. CDR3 nucleotides: TGTGCCAGCACTCGGGCAGATACGCAGTATTTT. Amino acid sequence: CASTRADTQYF.

V usage is TRBV7-2 and J usage is TRBJ2-7; 12 positions match TRBD2. CDR1 and CDR2 from the germline V gene are SGHTA and FQGNSA. This CDR3 is built from 17 residues. V lost 1 base, J lost 4 bases, and 8 bases stayed unmatched. The CDR3 loop is CASSLVGLAGRGYEQYF. In DNA form, the CDR3 reads TGTGCCAGCAGCTTAGTCGGACTAGCGGGACGGGGGTACGAGCAGTACTTC. The whole variable domain, remainder taken from reference TRBV7-2 and TRBJ2-7, is GAGVSQSPSNKVTEKGKDVELRCDPISGHTALYWYRQSLGQGLEFLIYFQGNSAPDKSGLPSDRFSAERTGGSVSTLTIQRTQQEDSAVYLCASSLVGLAGRGYEQYFGPGTRLTVT.

A word on this clone: This sample also contains other DNA sequences that code for the same CDR3. The chain is built from TRBV18 and TRBJ1-4, with D hard to call. CDR1 and CDR2 from the germline V gene are KGHSH and LQKENI. The CDR3 totals 15 residues. The V gene lost 0 bases and the J gene lost 2 bases, with 7 bases spanning the gap. CDR3 sequence: CASSPPGITNEKLFF. The DNA for the CDR3 is TGTGCCAGCTCACCACCGGGAATTACTAATGAAAAACTGTTTTTT.

V is TRBV5-4 and J is TRBJ2-3; D unclear. The CDR3 has 15 residues. V gave up 3 bases and J gave up 0 bases, with 11 bases separating them. CDR1 is SGHNT, CDR2 YYREEE, per germline (reference sequence). CDR3 nucleotide sequence: TGTGCCAGCAGCTCAAAGTCACACAGCACAGATACGCAGTATTTT. Its translation is CASSSKSHSTDTQYF.

This clone was recorded once. The chain combines TRBV12-5 with TRBJ2-1; possible D gene TRBD2, 5 bases. Trimming shortened V by 4 bases and J by 5 bases, and 15 bases separated the two germline ends. The germline V gene encodes CDR1 LGHNT and CDR2 FRNRAP. The CDR3 has 15 amino acids. The CDR3 spells CASGSGLADNNEQFF. In nucleotides, the CDR3 is TGTGCTAGTGGTTCCGGTCTAGCCGACAACAATGAGCAGTTCTTC.

The V and J genes are TRBV6-5 and TRBJ1-6; D is perhaps TRBD1 (5 bases). Germline loops: CDR1 MNHEY, CDR2 SVGAGI. This CDR3 has 15 amino acids. V lost 4 bases and J lost 3, with 10 bases in between. CDR3 DNA: TGTGCCAGCAGTTCCCGGGGGGGCTATAATTCACCCCTCCACTTT. Translated: CASSSRGGYNSPLHF.